This T cell receptor (beta chain) was sequenced during a study of blood T cells in healthy people across ages. Overall study findings and caveats: Per million T cells, TCR beta diversity dropped roughly linearly as age increased.

A second PCR of roughly 6 to 12 cycles used a sample-barcoded 5' primer and a J-beta primer mix. Each cDNA molecule was tagged by a template-switch adaptor that had 12 random nucleotides. MiXCR, applied by TCRdb to the 5' RACE reads, yields one record per CDR3 protein. The profile shows 550,000 to 700,000 distinct CDR3 sequences, roughly 28% of them singletons. PBMCs, at least 7 million per sample, were isolated. This clonotype was counted a few times. Its specificity is unknown. Germline V gene data show CDR1 as SGHTA and CDR2 as FQGNSA. The CDR3 runs 15 residues. Trimming took 4 bases from V and 6 from J; bases not matched to a gene: 6.

The rearrangement links TRBV7-2 to TRBJ2-4; 10 bases fit TRBD2. The sample comprised blood. The clonotype was recovered from a woman aged 65 to 85 in good health. The CDR3 is CASSSSGGGPNIQYF. The DNA for the CDR3 is TGTGCCAGCAGCTCAAGCGGGGGGGGACCAAACATTCAGTACTTC.